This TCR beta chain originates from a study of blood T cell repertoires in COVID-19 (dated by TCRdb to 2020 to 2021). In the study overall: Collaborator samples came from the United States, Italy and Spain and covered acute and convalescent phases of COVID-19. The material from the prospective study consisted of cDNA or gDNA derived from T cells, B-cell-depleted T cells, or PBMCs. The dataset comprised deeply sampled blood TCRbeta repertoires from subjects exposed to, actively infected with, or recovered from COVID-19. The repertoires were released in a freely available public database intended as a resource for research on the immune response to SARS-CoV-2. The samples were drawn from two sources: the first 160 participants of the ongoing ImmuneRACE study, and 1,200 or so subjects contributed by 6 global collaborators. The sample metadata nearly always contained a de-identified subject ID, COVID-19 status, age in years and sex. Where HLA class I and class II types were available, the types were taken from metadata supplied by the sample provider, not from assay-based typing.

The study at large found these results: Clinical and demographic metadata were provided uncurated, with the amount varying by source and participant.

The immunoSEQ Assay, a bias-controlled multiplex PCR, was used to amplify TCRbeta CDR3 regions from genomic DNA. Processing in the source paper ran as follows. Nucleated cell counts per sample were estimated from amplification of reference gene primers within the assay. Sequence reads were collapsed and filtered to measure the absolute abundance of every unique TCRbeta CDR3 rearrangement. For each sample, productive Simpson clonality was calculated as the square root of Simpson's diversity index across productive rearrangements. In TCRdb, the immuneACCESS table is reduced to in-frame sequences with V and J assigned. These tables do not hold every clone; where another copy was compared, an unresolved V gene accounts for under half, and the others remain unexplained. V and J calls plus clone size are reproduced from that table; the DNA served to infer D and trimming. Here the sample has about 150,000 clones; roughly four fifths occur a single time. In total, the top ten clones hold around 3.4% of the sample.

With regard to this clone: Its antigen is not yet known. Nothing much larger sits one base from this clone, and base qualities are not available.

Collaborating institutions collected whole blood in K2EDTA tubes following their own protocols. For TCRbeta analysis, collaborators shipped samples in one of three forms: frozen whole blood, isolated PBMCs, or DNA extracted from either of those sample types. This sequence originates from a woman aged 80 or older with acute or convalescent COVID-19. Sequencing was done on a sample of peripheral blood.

The DNA sequence reads TGTGCCAGTAGTACGACAGGGGGACACTCCGAGCAGTACTTC. The encoded protein is CASSTTGGHSEQYF. The chain was built from TRBV19 and TRBJ2-7; 9 bases in the junction line up with TRBD1. Per the germline V gene (reference sequence), LNHDA is the CDR1 and SQIVND is the CDR2. The germline V end is reduced by 4 bases and the J end by 6 bases; junction bases left unmatched: 7. The CDR3 covers 14 residues, taking in both the cysteine and the phenylalanine. The entry retains the CDR3 DNA only, 42 bases that are in frame from base 1. Reference TRBV19 and TRBJ2-7 proteins supply the regions before and after the CDR3; the full variable domain is: DGGITQSPKYLFRKEGQNVTLSCEQNLNHDAMYWYRQDPGQGLRLIYYSQIVNDFQKGDIAEGYSVSREKKESFPLTVTSAQKNPTAFYLCASSTTGGHSEQYFGPGTRLTVT.